Below are 22 T cell receptor beta chains sequenced from a single sample in a study of blood T cell repertoires in COVID-19. Assay used: immunoSEQ multiplex PCR; TCRdb lists only in-frame clones, some missing. Of 250,000 or so clones listed, around 84% are singletons. The sequencing input was PBMCs or T cells enriched from blood (not recorded which). The receptor set was obtained from a woman in her fifties or sixties who had been exposed to COVID-19.

This chain links TRBV7-2 with TRBJ2-7, with 8 positions matching TRBD1. This CDR3 has 15 amino acids. J was trimmed by 0 bases and V by 4 bases; bases with no gene match: 5. The germline CDR1 and CDR2 sequences are SGHTA and FQGNSA. CDR3 coding DNA: TGTGCCAGCAGCTCCAGGACAGGGAGCTCCTACGAGCAGTACTTC. It codes for CASSSRTGSSYEQYF.

This clone was seen just once. This chain joins TRBV7-2 and TRBJ1-4; D call uncertain. The V end was cut by 5 bases, the J end by 10 bases, with 14 bases between. Per germline, CDR1 SGHTA and CDR2 FQGNSA. CDR3 length: 13 amino acids. CDR3 DNA: TGTGCCAGCAGCCCGCGGGAGAGAGGAAAACTGTTTTTT. Its translation is CASSPRERGKLFF.

The J gene is TRBJ1-2, the V gene TRBV3-1 (or the pseudogene TRBV3-2); D might be TRBD1 (5 bases). V lost 5 bases and J 4 bases, leaving 8 bases between the germline ends. Looked up from germline, CDR1 is LGHDT and CDR2 is YNNKEL (reference sequence). CDR3 length: 12 amino acids. The CDR3 sequence is CASSDRGYGYTF. The CDR3, as DNA: TGTGCCAGCAGCGATAGGGGCTATGGCTACACCTTC.

The CDR3: CSVEDRGRDRRHYGYTF. The CDR3, as DNA: TGCAGCGTTGAAGATCGAGGTCGGGACAGGCGACACTATGGCTACACCTTC. The chain carries TRBV29-1 and TRBJ1-2, with 8 nucleotides matching TRBD1. Germline lookup yields CDR1 SQVTM and CDR2 ANQGSEA. V was pared by 0 bases and J by 3 bases, with 12 bases of the junction left unmatched. The CDR3 is 17 amino acids.

The V and J genes are TRBV5-6 and TRBJ1-1; 7 positions match TRBD1. V was pared by 3 bases and J by 3 bases, with 11 bases of the junction left unmatched. This CDR3 is 16 amino acids long. CDR1 is SGHDT, CDR2 YYEEEE, per germline. This CDR3 reads CASSSTGSVRDTEAFF. CDR3 DNA: TGTGCCAGCAGCTCGACAGGGAGTGTAAGAGACACTGAAGCTTTCTTT.

The chain has TRBV29-1 and TRBJ1-1, with D unclear. Trimming took off 8 bases at V and 4 bases at J, with 17 bases between the two ends. Germline V lookup: CDR1 SQVTM, CDR2 ANQGSEA. The CDR3 totals 13 residues. The DNA for the CDR3 is TGCAGCTCTAGAAGCGTAGGTCCCACTGAAGCTTTCTTT. Protein sequence: CSSRSVGPTEAFF.

This chain joins TRBV6-6 and TRBJ2-3; TRBD1 matches 7 bases. The CDR3 length is 13 residues. The V gene's germline CDR1 is MNHNY and CDR2 SVGAGI (reference sequence). V lost 5 bases, J lost 3 bases, and 2 bases stayed unmatched. CDR3 nucleotides: TGTGCCAGCAGTGACAGGGAAACAGATACGCAGTATTTT. Encoded protein: CASSDRETDTQYF.

This clone has just a few counts. This chain links TRBV19 with TRBJ1-1, with 7 bases fitting TRBD1. V shed 10 bases and J 1 base; nucleotides not matched to a gene: 3. Germline V CDR1 and CDR2: LNHDA, SQIVND (reference sequence). The CDR3 totals 12 residues. The DNA of the CDR3 is TGTGCCACCAGACAGGGGAACACTGAAGCTTTCTTT. Its translation is CATRQGNTEAFF.

The chain recombines TRBV3-1 (or the pseudogene TRBV3-2) with TRBJ1-1; D not certain. Trimming took off 1 base at V and 7 bases at J, with 13 bases between the two ends. Per the germline V gene, CDR1 is LGHDT and CDR2 is YNNKEL (reference sequence). CDR3 length: 14 amino acids. Here the CDR3 reads CASSQANSGGEAFF. DNA of the CDR3: TGTGCCAGCAGCCAAGCAAATTCAGGTGGTGAAGCTTTCTTT.

The chain carries TRBV2 and TRBJ1-1; D is unclear. The germline V and J ends were trimmed by 8 bases and 5 bases, with 21 bases remaining between them. The germline V gene encodes CDR1 SNHLY and CDR2 FYNNEI. The CDR3 extends over 15 amino acids. As DNA, the CDR3 is TGTGCCAGCCCTGGAGGGAGAGGGTATGGGACTGAAGCTTTCTTT. Its translation: CASPGGRGYGTEAFF.

This clone was picked up one time. This sequence joins TRBV7-9 and TRBJ1-2, with TRBD1 matching over 9 bases. Germline loops: CDR1 SEHNR, CDR2 FQNEAQ (reference sequence). The CDR3 extends over 13 amino acids. Trimming took 5 bases from V and 8 from J; bases not matched to a gene: 6. CDR3 amino acids: CASSEGTGRGYTF. DNA of the CDR3: TGTGCCAGCAGCGAGGGGACAGGGAGAGGCTACACCTTC.

This chain uses TRBV19 with TRBJ1-2; 8 bases fit TRBD1. CDR1 and CDR2 (germline): LNHDA, SQIVND (reference sequence). With V trimmed by 7 bases and J by 0 bases, 7 bases remained unmatched. The CDR3 is made up of 15 amino acids. CDR3 in DNA: TGTGCCAGTAACACGCAGGGGGCACCTAACTATGGCTACACCTTC. Amino acids: CASNTQGAPNYGYTF.

This chain connects TRBV14 to TRBJ1-1; D is possibly TRBD1 (5 bases). Germline lookup yields CDR1 SGHDN and CDR2 FVKESK. The V and J ends lost 1 base and 4 bases respectively, with 22 bases between them. The CDR3 totals 18 residues. The CDR3: CASSQVRDAGGLATEAFF. The CDR3 coding sequence is TGTGCCAGCAGCCAAGTGAGGGACGCGGGGGGTCTTGCCACTGAAGCTTTCTTT.

The chain links TRBV10-1 to TRBJ1-3; the D is unclear. CDR1 and CDR2 (germline): WNHNN, SYGVQD (reference sequence). V was trimmed by 0 bases and J by 1 base, leaving 7 bases between them. The CDR3 has 15 residues. DNA for the CDR3: TGCGCCAGCAGTGAGTCCACAGAATCTGGAAACACCATATATTTT. It encodes CASSESTESGNTIYF.

J is TRBJ1-5 and V is TRBV10-3; 12 bases fit TRBD1. Germline lookup yields CDR1 ENHRY and CDR2 SYGVKD. V lost 10 bases to trimming and J lost 1 base; unmatched junction nucleotides: 14. The CDR3 consists of 18 residues. The CDR3 coding sequence is TGTGCCACCCAAGAGGGGACAGGGGGCGTCAGGAGCAATCAGCCCCAGCATTTT. Translating gives CATQEGTGGVRSNQPQHF.

There are a few counts of this clone. The genes are TRBV2 and TRBJ1-2; D is unclear. V was trimmed by 6 bases and J by 4 bases, leaving 9 bases between them. The germline V gene encodes CDR1 SNHLY and CDR2 FYNNEI. The CDR3 covers 12 residues. The DNA of the CDR3 is TGTGCCAGCAGGCTAGGTTTCTATGGCTACACCTTC. Residues: CASRLGFYGYTF.

With respect to this clone: Other DNA sequences of this sample code for an identical CDR3. This chain links TRBV27 with TRBJ2-7; 7 bases are shared with TRBD1. Germline V lookup: CDR1 MNHEY, CDR2 SMNVEV (reference sequence). The CDR3 totals 14 residues. V shed 6 bases and J 0 bases; nucleotides not matched to a gene: 5. CDR3 amino acids: CASSPRGSSYEQYF. The CDR3 nucleotides read TGTGCCAGCAGCCCCAGGGGGAGCTCCTACGAGCAGTACTTC.

The V call is TRBV6-2 or TRBV6-3, the J call TRBJ2-5, with a possible D match to TRBD1 (6 bases). V gave up 2 bases and J gave up 4 bases, with 14 bases separating them. Germline V gene lookup returns CDR1 MNHEY and CDR2 SVGEGT. The CDR3 contains 15 residues. CDR3 bases: TGTGCCAGCAGTTACCTACCCCAAGGGGGAGAGACCCAGTACTTC. Amino acid sequence: CASSYLPQGGETQYF.

The V call is TRBV11-2, the J call TRBJ1-4; D gene unclear. This CDR3 has 15 amino acids. Germline loops: CDR1 SGHAT, CDR2 FQNNGV. The V end was cut by 0 bases, the J end by 1 base, with 6 bases between. The CDR3 coding sequence is TGTGCCAGCAGCTTAGAGAGGCGAACTAATGAAAAACTGTTTTTT. This encodes CASSLERRTNEKLFF.

This chain uses TRBV6-6 with TRBJ2-5; 8 bases map to TRBD2. The CDR3 length is 15 residues. The V gene end was trimmed by 6 bases and the J gene end by 1 base; junction bases not matched to a gene: 7. Germline V gene sequence: CDR1 MNHNY, CDR2 SVGAGI (reference sequence). CDR3 DNA: TGTGCCAGCAGCACAACTAGCGGCCTCCAAGAGACCCAGTACTTC. This translates into CASSTTSGLQETQYF.

The chain joins TRBV5-1 to TRBJ2-2, with D possibly being TRBD1 (6 bases). This CDR3 has 13 residues. Germline CDR1 and CDR2: SGHRS and YFSETQ. V was cut by 4 bases and J by 6 bases, with 10 bases left in between. The CDR3 loop reads CASSQGGAGELFF. In DNA form, the CDR3 reads TGCGCCAGCAGCCAAGGGGGAGCCGGGGAGCTGTTTTTT.

The chain uses TRBV27 and TRBJ1-2; no clear D gene. The CDR3 spans 12 residues. Per germline, CDR1 MNHEY and CDR2 SMNVEV (reference sequence). V was pared by 11 bases and J by 4 bases, with 14 bases between. This CDR3 is CAVRTYLYGYTF. For the CDR3, the DNA is TGTGCCGTTCGGACTTACCTCTATGGCTACACCTTC.